This T cell receptor beta chain was sequenced for a study of blood T cells in healthy people across ages. The second PCR ran roughly 7 to 12 cycles with a sample-barcoded 5' primer and J-beta primers. TCRdb re-called the 5' RACE reads through MiXCR, storing one row per CDR3 protein. This repertoire shows approximately 780,000 distinct CDR3 sequences, 20% to 30% found once; its top ten account for 3%. This clonotype showed up just once. The CDR3 contains 15 residues. J was trimmed by 9 bases and V by 4 bases; bases with no gene match: 11. Germline loops: CDR1 SEHNR, CDR2 FQNEAQ (reference sequence). These data also featured in a second study, about T cells of mothers and their children.

The TCR was taken from a boy aged 5-17 years in good health. The chain is built from TRBV7-9 and TRBJ2-1; TRBD2 agrees at 8 bases. Sequencing was performed on blood. The CDR3 nucleotides are TGTGCCAGCAGCTCCCCCTCCGGGACTAGGGTTGAGCAGTTCTTC. It encodes CASSSPSGTRVEQFF.